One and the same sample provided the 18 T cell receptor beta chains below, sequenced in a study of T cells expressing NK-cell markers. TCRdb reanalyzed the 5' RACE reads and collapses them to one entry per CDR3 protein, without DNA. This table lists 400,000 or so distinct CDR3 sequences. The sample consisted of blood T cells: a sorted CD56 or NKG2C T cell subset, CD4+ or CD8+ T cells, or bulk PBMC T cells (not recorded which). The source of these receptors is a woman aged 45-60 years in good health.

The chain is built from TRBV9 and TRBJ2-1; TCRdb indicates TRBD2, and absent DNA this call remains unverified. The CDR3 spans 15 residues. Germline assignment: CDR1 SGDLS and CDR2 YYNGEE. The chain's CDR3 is CASSSGLAPYNEQFF.

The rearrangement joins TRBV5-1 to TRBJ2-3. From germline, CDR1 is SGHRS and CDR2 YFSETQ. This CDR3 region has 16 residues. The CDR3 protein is CASSQPHWSKADTQYF.

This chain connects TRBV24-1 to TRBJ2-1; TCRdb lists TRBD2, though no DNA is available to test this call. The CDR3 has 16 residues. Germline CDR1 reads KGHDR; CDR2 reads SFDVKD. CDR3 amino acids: CATSDALAGVVNEQFF.

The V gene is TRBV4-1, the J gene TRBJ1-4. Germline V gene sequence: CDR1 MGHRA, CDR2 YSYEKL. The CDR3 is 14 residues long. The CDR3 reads CASSQVEANEKLFF.

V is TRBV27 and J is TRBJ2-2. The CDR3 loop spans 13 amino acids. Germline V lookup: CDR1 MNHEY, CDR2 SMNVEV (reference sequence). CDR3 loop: CASSLYDAGELFF.

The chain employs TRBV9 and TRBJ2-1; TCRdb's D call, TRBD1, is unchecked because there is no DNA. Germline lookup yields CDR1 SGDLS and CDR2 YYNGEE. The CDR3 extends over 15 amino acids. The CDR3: CASSEGGGGYNEQFF.

The CDR3 sequence is CASSQGPGADGELFF. This chain connects TRBV4-1 to TRBJ2-2; TCRdb indicates TRBD2, and absent DNA this call remains unverified. Germline CDR1 and CDR2: MGHRA and YSYEKL. The CDR3 has 15 amino acids.

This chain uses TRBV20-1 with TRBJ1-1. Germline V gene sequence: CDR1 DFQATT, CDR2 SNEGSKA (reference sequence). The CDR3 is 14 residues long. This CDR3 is CSARPLPMNTEAFF.

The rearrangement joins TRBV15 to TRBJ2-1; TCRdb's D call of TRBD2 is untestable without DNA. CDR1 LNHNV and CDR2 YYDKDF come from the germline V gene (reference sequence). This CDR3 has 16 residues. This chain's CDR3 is CATSRDSSGRSNEQFF.

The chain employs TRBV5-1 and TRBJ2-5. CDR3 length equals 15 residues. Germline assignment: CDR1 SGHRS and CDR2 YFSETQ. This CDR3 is CASSSTTRSLETQYF.

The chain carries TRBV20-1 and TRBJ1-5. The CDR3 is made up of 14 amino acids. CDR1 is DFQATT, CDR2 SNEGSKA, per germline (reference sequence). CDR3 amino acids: CSARDAGINQPQHF.

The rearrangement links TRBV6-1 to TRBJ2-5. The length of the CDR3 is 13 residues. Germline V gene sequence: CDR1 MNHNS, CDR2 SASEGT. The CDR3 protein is CASSEHSQETQYF.

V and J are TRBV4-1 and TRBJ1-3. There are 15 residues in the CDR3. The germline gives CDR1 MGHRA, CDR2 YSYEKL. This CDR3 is CASSQGGGTGNTIYF.

The CDR3 loop is CASSEKAGVTYNEQFF. This rearrangement joins TRBV3-1 to TRBJ2-1; TCRdb lists TRBD2, though no DNA is available to test this call. The CDR3 has 16 amino acids. From germline, CDR1 is LGHDT and CDR2 YNNKEL (reference sequence).

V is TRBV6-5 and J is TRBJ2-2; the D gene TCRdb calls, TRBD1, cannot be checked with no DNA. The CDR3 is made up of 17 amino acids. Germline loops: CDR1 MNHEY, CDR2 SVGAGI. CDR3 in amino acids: CASSWSPTGTVGRELFF.

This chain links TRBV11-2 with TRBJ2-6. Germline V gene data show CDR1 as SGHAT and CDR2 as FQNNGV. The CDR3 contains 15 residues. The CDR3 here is CASSRSGLGANVLTF.

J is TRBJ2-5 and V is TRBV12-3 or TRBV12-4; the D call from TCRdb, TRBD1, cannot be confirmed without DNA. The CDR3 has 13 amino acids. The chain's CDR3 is CASSSGAGGPQYF.

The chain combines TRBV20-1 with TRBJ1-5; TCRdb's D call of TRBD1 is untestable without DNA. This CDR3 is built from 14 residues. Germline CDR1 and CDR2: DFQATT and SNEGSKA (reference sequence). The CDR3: CSASLDRGNQPQHF.